A selection of T cell receptor beta chains follows, all from one sample in a study of spatial heterogeneity in lung cancer. TCRdb itself ran the 5' RACE reads through MiXCR, one entry per CDR3 protein. This table holds approximately 18,000 distinct CDR3 sequences, roughly 5.7% found once. The sample here was lung tumor tissue, taken at surgery. The origin of the receptors is a female donor with early-stage non-small cell lung cancer. The conserved cysteine and the conserved F or W are not part of the CDR3 here. Some rows mark clone size as missing; the rest say once, few, many or name a class of expanded clone.

CDR3 protein: ASSLQLGGGTHYEQY; clone size: -; V gene: TRBV28; J gene: TRBJ2-7
CDR3 protein: ASSREAEAF; clone size: medium-sized; V gene: TRBV7-9; J gene: TRBJ1-1
CDR3 protein: ASSEGLDRGTTGELF; clone size: many; V gene: TRBV9; J gene: TRBJ2-2
CDR3 protein: SARQGGQPQH; clone size: few; V gene: TRBV20-1; J gene: TRBJ1-5
CDR3 protein: AWSANSNQPQH; clone size: many; V gene: TRBV30; J gene: TRBJ1-5
CDR3 protein: ASSRIRESPLH; clone size: many; V gene: TRBV7-9; J gene: TRBJ1-6
CDR3 protein: ASPEAGANVLT; clone size: many; V gene: TRBV9; J gene: TRBJ2-6
CDR3 protein: ASSELAGRTNEQF; clone size: many; V gene: TRBV7-2; J gene: TRBJ2-1
CDR3 protein: ASSEDRVRLEQY; clone size: many; V gene: TRBV6-1; J gene: TRBJ2-7
CDR3 protein: ASIPSGKYEQY; clone size: many; V gene: TRBV28; J gene: TRBJ2-7
CDR3 protein: ASRMAGPYTQY; clone size: -; V gene: TRBV6-2/TRBV6-3; J gene: TRBJ2-3
CDR3 protein: ASSKDQGSVYGYT; clone size: many; V gene: TRBV4-1; J gene: TRBJ1-2
CDR3 protein: ASSRPEGPNTGELF; clone size: many; V gene: TRBV5-1; J gene: TRBJ2-2
CDR3 protein: ASRYKGQYSNQPQH; clone size: -; V gene: TRBV27; J gene: TRBJ1-5
CDR3 protein: ATAGNGELF; clone size: medium-sized; V gene: TRBV24-1; J gene: TRBJ2-2
CDR3 protein: ASSVAWADYEQY; clone size: many; V gene: TRBV9; J gene: TRBJ2-7
CDR3 protein: ASSGAGRGDTQY; clone size: many; V gene: TRBV2; J gene: TRBJ2-3
CDR3 protein: AWSLGQGYQPQH; clone size: medium-sized; V gene: TRBV30; J gene: TRBJ1-5
CDR3 protein: SALGSGQGASDTQY; clone size: many; V gene: TRBV20-1; J gene: TRBJ2-3
CDR3 protein: SALRLGIYEQY; clone size: -; V gene: TRBV20-1; J gene: TRBJ2-7
CDR3 protein: ASSQPSGSSYSDTDTQY; clone size: -; V gene: TRBV5-1; J gene: TRBJ2-3
CDR3 protein: ASSKFEANQPQH; clone size: many; V gene: TRBV4-1; J gene: TRBJ1-5
CDR3 protein: ASSRGWRTDTQY; clone size: many; V gene: TRBV12-3/TRBV12-4; J gene: TRBJ2-3
CDR3 protein: ASSRSEDGHYGYT; clone size: few; V gene: TRBV11-2; J gene: TRBJ1-2
CDR3 protein: ASSSVYEQY; clone size: few; V gene: TRBV27; J gene: TRBJ2-7
CDR3 protein: ASSSSGGSYNEQF; clone size: many; V gene: TRBV5-1; J gene: TRBJ2-1
CDR3 protein: SGGKRVDEQF; clone size: few; V gene: TRBV20-1; J gene: TRBJ2-1
CDR3 protein: ASSLGQGGGYT; clone size: -; V gene: TRBV12-3/TRBV12-4; J gene: TRBJ1-2
CDR3 protein: ATSSPQDEQY; clone size: many; V gene: TRBV15; J gene: TRBJ2-7
CDR3 protein: ASSLDSSSYNSPLH; clone size: few; V gene: TRBV7-2; J gene: TRBJ1-6
CDR3 protein: ASSLFENEQF; clone size: few; V gene: TRBV5-1; J gene: TRBJ2-1
CDR3 protein: ATSTGLAGGSSYNEQF; clone size: many; V gene: TRBV15; J gene: TRBJ2-1
CDR3 protein: AISDLRATEAF; clone size: -; V gene: TRBV10-3; J gene: TRBJ1-1
CDR3 protein: ASSLADRGFSEAF; clone size: few; V gene: TRBV5-1; J gene: TRBJ1-1
CDR3 protein: ASSILAGGRTDTQY; clone size: few; V gene: TRBV7-2; J gene: TRBJ2-3
CDR3 protein: ASEEGNSHYEQY; clone size: many; V gene: TRBV2; J gene: TRBJ2-7
CDR3 protein: ASRGDGGAF; clone size: few; V gene: TRBV2; J gene: TRBJ1-1
CDR3 protein: ASSAAWTEPPLYEQY; clone size: many; V gene: TRBV6-5; J gene: TRBJ2-7
CDR3 protein: SARDPPYEQY; clone size: few; V gene: TRBV20-1; J gene: TRBJ2-7
CDR3 protein: ASSLSGRDNEQF; clone size: medium-sized; V gene: TRBV27; J gene: TRBJ2-1
CDR3 protein: ASRINTGELF; clone size: -; V gene: TRBV11-2; J gene: TRBJ2-2
CDR3 protein: ASTTGAGYEQY; clone size: many; V gene: TRBV2; J gene: TRBJ2-7
CDR3 protein: ASSFGLDQPQH; clone size: many; V gene: TRBV28; J gene: TRBJ1-5
CDR3 protein: SARTEGFGPQH; clone size: many; V gene: TRBV20-1; J gene: TRBJ1-5
CDR3 protein: ATCRHLQETQY; clone size: few; V gene: TRBV6-5; J gene: TRBJ2-5